The 11 T cell receptor beta chains below all came from one sample that was sequenced in a study of CD8+CD57+ T cells in acquired aplastic anemia. The template for TCR beta VDJ and CDR3 sequence profiling was genomic DNA. TCRdb re-called the reads through MiXCR, storing one row per CDR3 protein. The data show approximately 80,000 distinct CDR3 sequences, with roughly three quarters seen just once and 80% to 90% held by the top ten. By flow cytometry, patients selected for sequencing had shown an expansion of CD8+CD57+ cells. The sample comprised sorted CD4+, CD8+, or CD8+CD57+ T cells (not recorded which) from PBMCs. Every receptor here comes from a human donor with aplastic anemia.

The rearrangement uses TRBV7-6 and TRBJ2-5; 16 nucleotides agree with TRBD2. This CDR3 region has 18 residues. CDR1 is SGHVS, CDR2 FNYEAQ, per germline. The J segment lost 4 bases and the V segment lost 1 base, leaving 6 bases of the junction unmatched. CDR3 DNA: TGTGCCAGCAGCTTAGACGGGACTAGCGGGAGGGTCAGAGAGACCCAGTACTTC. Its protein product is CASSLDGTSGRVRETQYF. The variable domain in full, with the rest retrieved from reference TRBV7-6 and TRBJ2-5, is GAGVSQSPRYKVTKRGQDVALRCDPISGHVSLYWYRQALGQGPEFLTYFNYEAQQDKSGLPNDRFSAERPEGSISTLTIQRTEQRDSAMYRCASSLDGTSGRVRETQYFGPGTRLLVL.

In its sample, this clonotype was seen once. The gene calls are TRBV2 and TRBJ1-5; D gene uncertain. Germline V CDR1 and CDR2: SNHLY, FYNNEI. The length of the CDR3 is 12 residues. Trimming stripped 4 bases from V and 11 bases from J, with 12 bases between. The CDR3 coding sequence is TGTGCCAGCAGTGTACGAAGTAAGACCCAGCATTTT. The encoded protein is CASSVRSKTQHF.

The chain is built from TRBV29-1 and TRBJ1-2; tentative D call: TRBD1 (5 bases). Trimming removed 4 bases from V and 8 bases from J, with 14 bases in between. Per the germline V gene, CDR1 is SQVTM and CDR2 is ANQGSEA. CDR3 size: 12 residues. This chain's CDR3 is CSVGAGTLGYTF. CDR3 nucleotides: TGCAGCGTTGGGGCCGGGACCTTAGGCTACACCTTC.

The sample holds a few counts of this clonotype. This chain connects TRBV24-1 to TRBJ1-2; TRBD1 agrees at 9 bases. Germline V gene data show CDR1 as KGHDR and CDR2 as SFDVKD. The CDR3 loop spans 17 amino acids. The J segment lost 4 bases and the V segment lost 5 bases, leaving 13 bases of the junction unmatched. CDR3 amino acids: CATSGGTGTGSTYGYTF. As DNA, the CDR3 is TGTGCCACCAGTGGCGGGACAGGGACTGGGTCTACCTATGGCTACACCTTC.

V and J are TRBV24-1 and TRBJ1-1; D is unclear. Between the trimmed V and J ends, which lost 8 bases and 2 bases, there was a span of 5 bases. CDR3 length equals 11 residues. CDR1 and CDR2 (germline): KGHDR, SFDVKD. CDR3 sequence (DNA): TGTGCCACCATGGGAAACACTGAAGCTTTCTTT. Protein sequence: CATMGNTEAFF.

The V and J genes are TRBV9 and TRBJ2-3, with D tentatively TRBD2 (6 bases). The length of the CDR3 is 15 residues. V was cut by 1 base and J by 2 bases, with 11 bases left in between. CDR1 SGDLS and CDR2 YYNGEE come from the germline V gene. The CDR3 region has the DNA TGTGCCAGCAGCGTATACGCGGGGCACACAGATACGCAGTATTTT. Translated, it gives CASSVYAGHTDTQYF.

The genes are TRBV10-3 and TRBJ2-1; the D gene could be TRBD1 or TRBD2 (6 bases each). Germline CDR1 is ENHRY and CDR2 is SYGVKD. Trimming stripped 0 bases from V and 4 bases from J, with 13 bases between. This CDR3 spans 16 amino acids. The CDR3 region has the DNA TGTGCCATCAGTGAGTCTGGAGGAGGGGGTTACAATGAGCAGTTCTTC. Translating it yields CAISESGGGGYNEQFF.

As to this clonotype: One end of the junction fails to match germline, which may point to a read error. The chain has TRBV10-3 and TRBJ1-2; D is unclear. The CDR3 covers 13 residues. Germline-derived CDR1 and CDR2 are ENHRY and SYGVKD. CDR3 DNA sequence: TGTGCCAGCAGTGTCGGCAGTAGCTATGGCTACACCTTC. This encodes CASSVGSSYGYTF.

This chain joins TRBV15 and TRBJ2-7; D might be TRBD2 (6 bases). Per the germline V gene, CDR1 is LNHNV and CDR2 is YYDKDF (reference sequence). CDR3 length: 13 residues. Between the trimmed V and J ends, which lost 5 bases and 2 bases, there was a span of 10 bases. CDR3: CATSPGGTYEQYF. CDR3 DNA sequence: TGTGCCACCAGCCCCGGGGGAACCTACGAGCAGTACTTC. The full variable domain, in which reference TRBV15 and TRBJ2-7 provide the parts outside the CDR3, is DAMVIQNPRYQVTQFGKPVTLSCSQTLNHNVMYWYQQKSSQAPKLLFHYYDKDFNNEADTPDNFQSRRPNTSFCFLDIRSPGLGDTAMYLCATSPGGTYEQYFGPGTRLTVT.

This chain uses TRBV19 with TRBJ2-1, with 10 bases identical to TRBD2. Germline CDR1 is LNHDA and CDR2 is SQIVND (reference sequence). The J segment lost 9 bases and the V segment lost 7 bases, leaving 6 bases of the junction unmatched. The CDR3 is made up of 13 amino acids. The CDR3 is CASTPSGSREQFF. The CDR3 DNA reads TGTGCCAGTACTCCTAGCGGGAGCCGTGAGCAGTTCTTC.

There are a few counts of this clonotype. One end of the junction is discordant with germline, which a read error may explain. This rearrangement joins TRBV15 to TRBJ2-7, with D unresolved. Germline V gives CDR1 LNHNV, CDR2 YYDKDF (reference sequence). CDR3 length: 14 amino acids. The CDR3 DNA is TGTGCCACCAGCGGAGACTGGGCTCGCCACGAGCAGTACTTC. Its translation is CATSGDWARHEQYF.